These 14 T cell receptor beta chains were all obtained from the same sample, sequenced in a study of response to subunit inactivated influenza vaccine. Via MiXCR, TCRdb re-called the RT-PCR reads, giving one row per CDR3 protein. The sample contains under 200,000 distinct CDR3 sequences, roughly 12% of which appear only once. In addition, the sample was reused for a study of T cells expressing NK-cell markers. From that report: The authors generated TCR beta cDNA through 5'RACE template switching with UMIs.

Sequencing used CD8+ T cells sorted from PBMCs, obtained 11 to 12 days after vaccination. The receptor set was obtained from a man over 45 who received an inactivated influenza vaccine.

This clonotype was picked up a small number of times. The rearrangement uses TRBV7-3 and TRBJ2-5, with D possibly called TRBD1 or TRBD2 (5 bases each). Trimming shortened V by 5 bases and J by 3 bases, and 13 bases separated the two germline ends. Looked up from germline, CDR1 is SGHTA and CDR2 is FQGTGA. This CDR3 comprises 14 residues. CDR3 protein: CASSPIGTEETQYF. CDR3 DNA sequence: TGTGCCAGCAGCCCTATCGGGACGGAAGAGACCCAGTACTTC.

This clonotype appeared a few times. The J gene is TRBJ1-2, the V gene TRBV7-6, with 9 bases fitting TRBD1. Germline CDR1 SGHVS, CDR2 FNYEAQ. The CDR3 has 15 amino acids. The J segment lost 4 bases and the V segment lost 1 base, leaving 4 bases of the junction unmatched. The CDR3 sequence is CASSLGQGGFYGYTF. CDR3 sequence (DNA): TGTGCCAGCAGCTTAGGACAGGGGGGTTTCTATGGCTACACCTTC.

This clonotype has a count of ten or more. This chain joins TRBV28 and TRBJ2-5; D is undetermined. The CDR3 is 12 amino acids. CDR1 and CDR2 (germline): MDHEN, SYDVKM. Trimming left V 4 bases short and J 0 bases short, with 3 bases between. The CDR3 nucleotides are TGTGCCAGCAGTTCCGACCAAGAGACCCAGTACTTC. Protein: CASSSDQETQYF.

This clonotype came up a few times. The chain links TRBV7-2 to TRBJ2-1; D uncertain. From germline, CDR1 is SGHTA and CDR2 FQGNSA. V was clipped by 4 bases and J by 7 bases, with 17 bases between them. This CDR3 has 15 residues. In DNA form, the CDR3 reads TGTGCCAGCAGCTGGGCTAGAAGATGGAGAAATGAGCAGTTCTTC. This translates into CASSWARRWRNEQFF.

This clonotype was seen ten or more times. The chain recombines TRBV28 with TRBJ2-7; D not resolved. There are 15 residues in the CDR3. V lost 1 base and J lost 0, with 10 bases in between. Germline V gene sequence: CDR1 MDHEN, CDR2 SYDVKM. The CDR3 sequence is CASSLLRKPSYEQYF. The CDR3 bases are TGTGCCAGCAGTTTATTACGGAAACCCTCCTACGAGCAGTACTTC.

This clonotype was detected many times. The CDR3 spells CASSFSGRNTGELFF. For the CDR3, the DNA is TGTGCCAGCAGTTTTTCAGGGAGGAACACCGGGGAGCTGTTTTTT. V is TRBV12-3 or TRBV12-4 and J is TRBJ2-2, with D perhaps given as TRBD1 or TRBD2 (5 bases each). V gave up 3 bases and J gave up 1 base, with 9 bases separating them. The CDR3 extends over 15 amino acids.

The chain couples TRBV20-1 to TRBJ2-7; TRBD2 matches 7 bases. Germline CDR1 reads DFQATT; CDR2 reads SNEGSKA (reference sequence). Losses at the gene ends were 3 bases for V and 2 bases for J; bases not matched to a gene: 13. The CDR3 sequence is 16 residues long. The CDR3 nucleotides are TGCAGTGCTAGTATGTTAGAGCGGGACTCCCCCTACGAGCAGTACTTC. It codes for CSASMLERDSPYEQYF.

This clonotype came up a few times. The gene calls are TRBV7-8 and TRBJ2-7, with D possibly being TRBD1 (6 bases). Trimming left V 4 bases short and J 3 bases short, with 13 bases between. Looked up from germline, CDR1 is SGHVS and CDR2 is FQNEAQ. The CDR3 sequence is 14 residues long. CDR3 in amino acids: CASSWTVDDYEQYF. The CDR3 DNA follows: TGTGCCAGCAGCTGGACAGTGGATGACTACGAGCAGTACTTC.

The table lists this clonotype with a few counts. The rearrangement links TRBV4-1 to TRBJ2-7; D unresolved. The V and J ends lost 0 bases and 3 bases respectively, with 6 bases between them. This CDR3 region has 13 residues. Germline lookup yields CDR1 MGHRA and CDR2 YSYEKL. The CDR3 DNA reads as TGCGCCAGCAGCCAAGAAGGGCTCTACGAGCAGTACTTC. This encodes CASSQEGLYEQYF.

Many counts were recorded for this clonotype. The genes are TRBV11-2 and TRBJ1-2; 7 bases are shared with TRBD1. Germline trimming cut 2 bases from V and 8 bases from J; bases unmatched to any gene: 5. CDR3 size: 13 residues. Looked up from germline, CDR1 is SGHAT and CDR2 is FQNNGV. The CDR3 sequence: CASSLWQGDGYTF. As DNA, the CDR3 is TGTGCCAGCAGCTTATGGCAGGGGGACGGCTACACCTTC.

This chain joins TRBV7-9 and TRBJ1-1, with D tentatively TRBD1 (6 bases). CDR3 size: 15 residues. Trimming removed 0 bases at V and 2 bases at J, with 10 bases between. From germline, CDR1 is SEHNR and CDR2 FQNEAQ (reference sequence). The chain's CDR3 is CASSLAGGYNTEAFF. CDR3 coding DNA: TGTGCCAGCAGCTTAGCAGGGGGATACAACACTGAAGCTTTCTTT.

There are a few counts of this clonotype. The V gene is TRBV7-9, the J gene TRBJ1-1; the D gene is possibly TRBD1 (6 bases). The V gene's germline CDR1 is SEHNR and CDR2 FQNEAQ (reference sequence). With 1 base removed from V and 1 base from J, the gap between germline ends came to 10 bases. The CDR3 length is 15 residues. CDR3 DNA sequence: TGTGCCAGCAGCTTAGTGGGGGGCCCGAACACTGAAGCTTTCTTT. Its protein is CASSLVGGPNTEAFF.

In its sample, this clonotype was seen a few times. This chain joins TRBV7-9 and TRBJ1-1; the D is unclear. CDR3 size: 13 residues. The V gene lost 1 base and the J gene lost 6 bases, with 9 bases spanning the gap. The V gene's germline CDR1 is SEHNR and CDR2 FQNEAQ (reference sequence). CDR3 in amino acids: CASSLGGWPEAFF. As DNA, the CDR3 is TGTGCCAGCAGCTTAGGAGGATGGCCTGAAGCTTTCTTT.

Many counts were recorded for this clonotype. The chain combines TRBV25-1 with TRBJ1-2, with 7 bases aligning to TRBD1. After removal of 7 bases from V and 6 bases from J, the junction contained 11 bases not matched to a gene. The CDR3 has 14 amino acids. The germline V gene has CDR1 MGHDK and CDR2 SYGVNS. For the CDR3, the DNA is TGTGCCAGCACGGCCTCCGGGACAGCTGATGGCTACACCTTC. This codes for CASTASGTADGYTF.